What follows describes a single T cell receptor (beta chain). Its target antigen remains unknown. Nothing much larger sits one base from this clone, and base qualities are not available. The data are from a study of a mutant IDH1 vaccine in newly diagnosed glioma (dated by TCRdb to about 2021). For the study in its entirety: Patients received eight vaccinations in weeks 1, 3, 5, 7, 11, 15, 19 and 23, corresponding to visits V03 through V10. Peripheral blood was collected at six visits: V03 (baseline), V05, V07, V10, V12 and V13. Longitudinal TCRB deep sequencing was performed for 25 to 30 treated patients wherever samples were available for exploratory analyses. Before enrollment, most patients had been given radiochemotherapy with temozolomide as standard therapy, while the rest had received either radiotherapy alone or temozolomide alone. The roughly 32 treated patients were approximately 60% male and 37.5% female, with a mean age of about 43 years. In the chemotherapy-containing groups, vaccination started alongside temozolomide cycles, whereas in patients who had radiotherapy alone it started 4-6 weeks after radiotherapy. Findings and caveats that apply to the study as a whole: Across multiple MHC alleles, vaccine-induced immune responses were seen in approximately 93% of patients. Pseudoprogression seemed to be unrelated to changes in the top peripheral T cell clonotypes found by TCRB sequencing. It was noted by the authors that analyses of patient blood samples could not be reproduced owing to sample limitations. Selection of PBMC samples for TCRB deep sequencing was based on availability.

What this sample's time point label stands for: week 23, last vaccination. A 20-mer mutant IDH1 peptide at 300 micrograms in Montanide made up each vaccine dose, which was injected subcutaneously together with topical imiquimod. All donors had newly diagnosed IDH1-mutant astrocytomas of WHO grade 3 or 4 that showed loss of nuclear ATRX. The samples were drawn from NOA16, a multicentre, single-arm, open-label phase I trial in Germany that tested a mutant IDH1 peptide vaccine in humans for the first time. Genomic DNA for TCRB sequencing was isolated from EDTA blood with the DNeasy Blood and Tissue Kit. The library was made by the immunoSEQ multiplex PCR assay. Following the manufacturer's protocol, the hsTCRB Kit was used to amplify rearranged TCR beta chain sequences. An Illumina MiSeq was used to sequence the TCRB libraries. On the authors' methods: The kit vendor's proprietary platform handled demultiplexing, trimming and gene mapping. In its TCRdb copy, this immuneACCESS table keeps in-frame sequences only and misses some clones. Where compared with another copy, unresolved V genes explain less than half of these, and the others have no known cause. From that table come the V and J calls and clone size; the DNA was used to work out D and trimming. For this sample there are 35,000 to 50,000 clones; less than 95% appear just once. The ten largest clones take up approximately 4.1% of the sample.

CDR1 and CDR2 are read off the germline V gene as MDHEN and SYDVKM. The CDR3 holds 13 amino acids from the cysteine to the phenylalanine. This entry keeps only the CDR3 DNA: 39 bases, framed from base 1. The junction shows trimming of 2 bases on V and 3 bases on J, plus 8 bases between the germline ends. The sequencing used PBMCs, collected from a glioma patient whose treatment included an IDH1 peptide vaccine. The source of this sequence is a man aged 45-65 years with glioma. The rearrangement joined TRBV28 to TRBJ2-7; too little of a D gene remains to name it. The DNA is TGTGCCAGCAGTTTAACCGCCCACTACGAGCAGTACTTC. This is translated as CASSLTAHYEQYF.